This TCR beta chain was observed in a study of CD8 T cells in Susac syndrome. Random-hexamer reverse transcription was applied to about 0.45 to 1 ug RNA. Amplification of TCR beta CDR3 was carried out by immunoSEQ multiplex PCR, which covered 54 Vbeta and 13 Jbeta segments. TCRdb re-called the immunoSEQ multiplex PCR reads with MiXCR, one entry per CDR3 protein. The repertoire has roughly 150,000 distinct CDR3 sequences, roughly 94% of them found once; the top ten carry approximately 0.094%. Germline loops: CDR1 SQVTM, CDR2 ANQGSEA. The length of the CDR3 is 12 residues. V was trimmed by 6 bases and J by 0 bases, leaving 8 bases between them. CD8+ and CD4+ blood T cells underwent TCR beta sequencing. Negative isolation was used for CD8+ and CD4+ T cells and FACS enrichment for TEMRA cells.

The clonotype was recovered from a human donor with multiple sclerosis. This chain uses TRBV29-1 with TRBJ1-1, with D perhaps matching TRBD1 (6 bases). Sequenced material: CD4+ T cells from PBMCs. CDR3 residues: CSVRTVNTEAFF. As DNA, the CDR3 is TGCAGCGTCAGGACAGTGAACACTGAAGCTTTCTTT. Drawing the rest from reference TRBV29-1 and TRBJ1-1, the complete variable domain is SAVISQKPSRDICQRGTSLTIQCQVDSQVTMMFWYRQQPGQSLTLIATANQGSEATYESGFVIDKFPISRPNLTFSTLTVSNMSPEDSSIYLCSVRTVNTEAFFGQGTRLTVV.